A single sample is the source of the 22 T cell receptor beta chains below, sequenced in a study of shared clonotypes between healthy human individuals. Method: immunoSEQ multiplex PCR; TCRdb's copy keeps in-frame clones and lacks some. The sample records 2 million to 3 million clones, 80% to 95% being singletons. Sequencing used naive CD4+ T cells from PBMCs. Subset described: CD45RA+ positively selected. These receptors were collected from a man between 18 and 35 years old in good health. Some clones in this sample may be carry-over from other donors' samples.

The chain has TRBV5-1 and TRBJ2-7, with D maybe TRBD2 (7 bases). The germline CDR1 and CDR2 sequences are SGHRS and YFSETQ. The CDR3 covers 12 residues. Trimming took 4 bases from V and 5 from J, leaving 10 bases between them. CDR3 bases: TGCGCCAGCAGCCGGGGGGACAACGAGCAGTACTTC. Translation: CASSRGDNEQYF.

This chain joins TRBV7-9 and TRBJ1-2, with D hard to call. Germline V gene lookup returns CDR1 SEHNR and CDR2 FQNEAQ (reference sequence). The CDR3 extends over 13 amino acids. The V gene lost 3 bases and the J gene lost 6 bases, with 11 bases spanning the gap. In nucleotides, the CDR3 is TGTGCCAGCAGCTTGGTGGAGCTGGATGGCTACACCTTC. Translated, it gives CASSLVELDGYTF. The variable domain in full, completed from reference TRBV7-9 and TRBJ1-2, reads DTGVSQNPRHKITKRGQNVTFRCDPISEHNRLYWYRQTLGQGPEFLTYFQNEAQLEKSRLLSDRFSAERPKGSFSTLEIQRTEQGDSAMYLCASSLVELDGYTFGSGTRLTVV.

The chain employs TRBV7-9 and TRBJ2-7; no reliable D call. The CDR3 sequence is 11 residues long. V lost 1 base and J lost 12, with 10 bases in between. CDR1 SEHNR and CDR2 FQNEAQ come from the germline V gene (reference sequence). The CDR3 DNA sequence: TGTGCCAGCAGCTTAGAAGACAATCTGTACTTC. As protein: CASSLEDNLYF.

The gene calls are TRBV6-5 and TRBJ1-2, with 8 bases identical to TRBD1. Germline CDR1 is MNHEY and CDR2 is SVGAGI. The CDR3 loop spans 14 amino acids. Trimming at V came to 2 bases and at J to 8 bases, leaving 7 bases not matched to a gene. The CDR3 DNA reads TGTGCCAGCAGTTACCGGACAGGGTCAGAGGGCTACACCTTC. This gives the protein CASSYRTGSEGYTF.

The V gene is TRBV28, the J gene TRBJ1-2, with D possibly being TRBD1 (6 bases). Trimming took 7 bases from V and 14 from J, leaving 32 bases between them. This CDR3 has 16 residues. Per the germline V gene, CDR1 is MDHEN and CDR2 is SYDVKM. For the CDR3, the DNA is TGTGCCAGCAATCTCGGCCGGGAACTCGGCTCGGGGGCCGATACCTTC. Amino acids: CASNLGRELGSGADTF.

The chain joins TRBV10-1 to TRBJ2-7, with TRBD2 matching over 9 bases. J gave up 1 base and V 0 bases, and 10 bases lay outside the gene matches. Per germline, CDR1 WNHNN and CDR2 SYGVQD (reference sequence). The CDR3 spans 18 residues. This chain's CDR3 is CASSESLVTSGFSYEQYF. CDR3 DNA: TGCGCCAGCAGTGAGTCGTTGGTGACTAGCGGATTTTCCTACGAGCAGTACTTC.

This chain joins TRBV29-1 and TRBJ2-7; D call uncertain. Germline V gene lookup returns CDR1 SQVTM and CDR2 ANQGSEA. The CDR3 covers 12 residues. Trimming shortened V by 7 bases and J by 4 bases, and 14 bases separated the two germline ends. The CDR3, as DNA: TGCAGCGCCCACACTACTTTATACGAGCAGTACTTC. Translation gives CSAHTTLYEQYF.

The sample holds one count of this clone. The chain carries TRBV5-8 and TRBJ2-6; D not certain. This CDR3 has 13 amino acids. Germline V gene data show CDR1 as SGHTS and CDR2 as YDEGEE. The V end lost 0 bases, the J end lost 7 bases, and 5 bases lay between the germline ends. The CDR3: CASSLDQANVLTF. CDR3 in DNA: TGTGCCAGCAGCTTGGACCAAGCCAACGTCCTGACTTTC.

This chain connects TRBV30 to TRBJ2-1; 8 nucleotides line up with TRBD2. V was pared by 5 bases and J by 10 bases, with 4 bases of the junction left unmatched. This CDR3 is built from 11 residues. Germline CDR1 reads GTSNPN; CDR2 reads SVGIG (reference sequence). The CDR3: CAWGEREEQFF. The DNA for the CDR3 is TGTGCCTGGGGGGAGCGGGAGGAGCAGTTCTTC.

The CDR3 protein is CASRLGGRETQYF. CDR3 nucleotide sequence: TGTGCCAGCCGGCTTGGTGGAAGAGAGACCCAGTACTTC. The chain is built from TRBV5-6 and TRBJ2-5; D unclear. Germline V gene sequence: CDR1 SGHDT, CDR2 YYEEEE. Trimming took 7 bases from V and 4 from J, leaving 14 bases between them. The CDR3 runs 13 residues.

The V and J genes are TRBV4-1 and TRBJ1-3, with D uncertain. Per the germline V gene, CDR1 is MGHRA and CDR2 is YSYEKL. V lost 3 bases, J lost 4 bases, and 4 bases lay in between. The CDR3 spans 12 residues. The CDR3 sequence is CASSQNGNTIYF. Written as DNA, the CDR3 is TGCGCCAGCAGCCAGAACGGAAACACCATATATTTT.

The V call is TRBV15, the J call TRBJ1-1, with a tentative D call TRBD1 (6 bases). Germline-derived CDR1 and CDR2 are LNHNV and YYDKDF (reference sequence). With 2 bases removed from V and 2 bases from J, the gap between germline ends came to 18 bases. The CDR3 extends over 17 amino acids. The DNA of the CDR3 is TGTGCCACCAGCAGATTCACAGGGTGGGGGAGCAACACTGAAGCTTTCTTT. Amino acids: CATSRFTGWGSNTEAFF.

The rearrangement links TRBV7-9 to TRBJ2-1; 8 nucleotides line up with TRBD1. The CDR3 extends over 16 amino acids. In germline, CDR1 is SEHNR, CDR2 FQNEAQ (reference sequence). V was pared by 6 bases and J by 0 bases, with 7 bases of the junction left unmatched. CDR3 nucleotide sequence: TGTGCCAGCAGGAGAACGACAGGGGCCTCCTACAATGAGCAGTTCTTC. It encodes CASRRTTGASYNEQFF. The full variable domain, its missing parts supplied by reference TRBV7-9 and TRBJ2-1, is DTGVSQNPRHKITKRGQNVTFRCDPISEHNRLYWYRQTLGQGPEFLTYFQNEAQLEKSRLLSDRFSAERPKGSFSTLEIQRTEQGDSAMYLCASRRTTGASYNEQFFGPGTRLTVL.

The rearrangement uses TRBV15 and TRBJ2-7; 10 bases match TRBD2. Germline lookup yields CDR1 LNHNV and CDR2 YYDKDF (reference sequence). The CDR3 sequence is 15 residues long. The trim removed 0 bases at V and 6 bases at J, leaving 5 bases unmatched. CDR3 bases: TGTGCCACCAGCAGAGATGGGGTAGCGGGGGGCGAGCAGTACTTC. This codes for CATSRDGVAGGEQYF.

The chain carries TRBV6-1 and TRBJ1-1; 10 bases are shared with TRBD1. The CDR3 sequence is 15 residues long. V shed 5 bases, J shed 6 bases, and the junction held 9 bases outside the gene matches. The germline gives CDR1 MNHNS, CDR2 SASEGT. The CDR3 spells CASSRQGAQRAEAFF. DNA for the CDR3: TGTGCCAGCAGTCGACAGGGGGCGCAGCGTGCTGAAGCTTTCTTT.

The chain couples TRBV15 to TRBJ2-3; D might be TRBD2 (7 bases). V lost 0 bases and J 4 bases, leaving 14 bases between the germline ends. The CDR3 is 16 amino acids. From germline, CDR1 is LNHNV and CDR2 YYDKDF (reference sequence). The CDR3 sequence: CATSREAGAAADTQYF. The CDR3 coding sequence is TGTGCCACCAGCAGAGAGGCGGGGGCCGCGGCAGATACGCAGTATTTT.

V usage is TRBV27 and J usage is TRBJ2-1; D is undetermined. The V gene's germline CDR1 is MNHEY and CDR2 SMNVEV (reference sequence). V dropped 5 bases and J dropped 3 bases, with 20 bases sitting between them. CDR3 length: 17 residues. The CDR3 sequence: CASSPKRFPGRYNEQFF. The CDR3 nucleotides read TGTGCCAGCAGTCCGAAAAGGTTTCCAGGCCGCTACAATGAGCAGTTCTTC.

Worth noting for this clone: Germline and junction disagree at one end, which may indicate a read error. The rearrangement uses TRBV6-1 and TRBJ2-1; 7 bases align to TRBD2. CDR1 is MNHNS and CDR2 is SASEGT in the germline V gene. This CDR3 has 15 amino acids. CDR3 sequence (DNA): TGTGCCAGCAGGGAAGCGGGACGGTCCTACAATGAGCAGTTCTTC. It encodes CASREAGRSYNEQFF.

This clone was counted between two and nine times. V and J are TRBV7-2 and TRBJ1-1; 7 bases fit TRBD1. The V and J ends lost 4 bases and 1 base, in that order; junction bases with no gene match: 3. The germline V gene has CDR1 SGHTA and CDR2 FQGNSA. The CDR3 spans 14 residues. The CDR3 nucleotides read TGTGCCAGCAGCTCACAGGGGACGAACACTGAAGCTTTCTTT. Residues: CASSSQGTNTEAFF.

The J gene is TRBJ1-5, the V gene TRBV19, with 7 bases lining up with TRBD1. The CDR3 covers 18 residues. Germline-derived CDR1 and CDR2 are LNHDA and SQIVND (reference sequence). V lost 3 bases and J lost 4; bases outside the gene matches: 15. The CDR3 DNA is TGTGCCAGTAGTATCTCGCCCCGACAGGGCAGGGGGAATCAGCCCCAGCATTTT. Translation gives CASSISPRQGRGNQPQHF. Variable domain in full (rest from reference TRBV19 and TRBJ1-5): DGGITQSPKYLFRKEGQNVTLSCEQNLNHDAMYWYRQDPGQGLRLIYYSQIVNDFQKGDIAEGYSVSREKKESFPLTVTSAQKNPTAFYLCASSISPRQGRGNQPQHFGDGTRLSIL.

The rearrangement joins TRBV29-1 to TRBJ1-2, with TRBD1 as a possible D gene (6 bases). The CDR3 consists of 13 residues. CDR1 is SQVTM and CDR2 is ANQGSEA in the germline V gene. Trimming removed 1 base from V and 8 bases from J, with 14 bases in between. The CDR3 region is CSVEGWGAGGYTF. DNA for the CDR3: TGCAGCGTTGAAGGCTGGGGGGCTGGAGGCTACACCTTC.

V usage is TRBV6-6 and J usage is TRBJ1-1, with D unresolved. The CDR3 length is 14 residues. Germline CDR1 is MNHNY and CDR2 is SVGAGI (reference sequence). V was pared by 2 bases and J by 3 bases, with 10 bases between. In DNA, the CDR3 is TGTGCCAGCAGTTACGGGGAATTGGACACTGAAGCTTTCTTT. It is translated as CASSYGELDTEAFF.